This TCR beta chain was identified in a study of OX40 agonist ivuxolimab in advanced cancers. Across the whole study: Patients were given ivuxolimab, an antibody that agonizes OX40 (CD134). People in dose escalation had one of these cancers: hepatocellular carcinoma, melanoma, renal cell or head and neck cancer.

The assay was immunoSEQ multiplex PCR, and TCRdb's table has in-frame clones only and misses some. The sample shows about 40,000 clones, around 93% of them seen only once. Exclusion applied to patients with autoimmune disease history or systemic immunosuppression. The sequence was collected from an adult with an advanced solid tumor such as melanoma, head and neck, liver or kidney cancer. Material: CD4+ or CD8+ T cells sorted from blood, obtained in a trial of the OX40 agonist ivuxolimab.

CDR3 nucleotides: TGCAGCGTTGCGCCCGATGAGCAGTTCTTC. This codes for CSVAPDEQFF. The chain uses TRBV29-1 and TRBJ2-1, with unresolved D. The V end lost 4 bases, the J end lost 8 bases, and 6 bases lay between the germline ends. CDR3 size: 10 residues. Germline V gives CDR1 SQVTM, CDR2 ANQGSEA.